This T cell receptor beta chain originates from a study of cytomegalovirus exposure and HLA in healthy donors. Study conclusions and caveats: Later analysis reportedly placed an Asian-associated ancestry cluster below the approximately 650-donor mean in N-insertions. In a later analysis, specific HLA alleles were associated with about 18,000 TCR beta sequences at a 0.05 false discovery rate.

The V gene end was trimmed by 1 base and the J gene end by 7 bases; junction bases not matched to a gene: 7. The CDR3 consists of 16 residues. Germline V gene lookup returns CDR1 MNHEY and CDR2 SVGAGI. Turning to this clone: The antigen remains undetermined.

The study ran its PCR with 60 Vbeta and 13 Jbeta primers. The assay was immunoSEQ multiplex PCR, and TCRdb's table has in-frame clones only and misses some. Among more than 100,000 clones listed, 80% were seen once. Unrecorded immune exposure was likely among donors, who were nominally healthy when sampled. The TCR comes from a female donor in good health and CMV-seropositive. The specimen sequenced was PBMCs. This chain joins TRBV6-5 and TRBJ2-2; 9 positions match TRBD2. This chain's CDR3 is CASSYWRGGTIGELFF. Here the CDR3 DNA reads TGTGCCAGCAGTTACTGGCGGGGGGGCACAATCGGGGAGCTGTTTTTT.